Following are 2 T cell receptor beta chains from one sample sequenced in a study of shared clonotypes between healthy human individuals (dated by TCRdb to the early 2020s). Library preparation employed the immunoSEQ multiplex PCR assay. This is the immuneACCESS table as TCRdb keeps it, with only in-frame sequences that have V and J called. A part of the clones is gone; compared with another copy, unresolved V genes explain less than half, and the rest is unexplained. The sample table shows 2 million to 2.5 million clones, and 80% to 95% are seen once. The top ten clonotypes cover 0.35% to 0.45% of the sample. Sequencing was carried out using naive CD4+ T cells from PBMCs. What this sample's cell subset or site label stands for: CD45RA+ positively selected. Receptors were obtained from a man between 18 and 29 years old in good health. Some clones in this sample may be carry-over from other donors' samples.

A single count supports this clone. CDR3: CASSLGSTGANVLTF. Here the CDR3 DNA reads TGTGCCAGCAGCTTAGGATCTACTGGGGCCAACGTCCTGACTTTC. The chain combines TRBV7-3 with TRBJ2-6; the D is unclear. With 2 bases removed from V and 2 bases from J, the gap between germline ends came to 7 bases. The CDR3 runs to 15 residues. The germline V gene encodes CDR1 SGHTA and CDR2 FQGTGA.

This rearrangement joins TRBV4-3 to TRBJ2-5, with D maybe TRBD2 (5 bases). The germline V gene encodes CDR1 LGHNA and CDR2 YSLEER. The V gene lost 0 bases and the J gene lost 5 bases, with 16 bases spanning the gap. The CDR3 consists of 16 residues. The CDR3 loop reads CASSQDMARPGETQYF. The CDR3 nucleotides are TGCGCCAGCAGCCAAGATATGGCGCGGCCGGGGGAGACCCAGTACTTC.